Below, 4 T cell receptor beta chains from the same sample are listed, as sequenced in a study of T cell responses to AZD1222 COVID-19 vaccine. The method was immunoSEQ multiplex PCR; TCRdb's version includes in-frame clones alone and lacks a portion of them. The top ten clones hold about 0.53% of a sample with fewer than 200,000 clones, about 91% of them seen once. This specimen was peripheral blood, taken on day 0 of AZD1222 vaccination. These receptors originate from an adult in good health.

As regards this clone: Distinct nucleotide sequences in the sample also encode this CDR3. This sequence joins TRBV7-9 and TRBJ2-7; D is possibly TRBD1 (5 bases). Germline V CDR1 and CDR2: SEHNR, FQNEAQ (reference sequence). The CDR3 is 12 residues long. V was clipped by 7 bases and J by 4 bases, with 11 bases between them. CDR3 loop: CASTSGSYEQYF. CDR3 nucleotides: TGTGCCAGCACCTCAGGGTCATACGAGCAGTACTTC.

This chain connects TRBV6-5 to TRBJ1-1; D is undetermined. V shed 5 bases and J shed 0 bases, with 7 bases lying between them. Germline V gene sequence: CDR1 MNHEY, CDR2 SVGAGI. The CDR3 contains 13 residues. The CDR3 spells CASSRKLNTEAFF. The CDR3 DNA reads as TGTGCCAGCAGTCGAAAGCTGAACACTGAAGCTTTCTTT.

The chain combines TRBV5-4 with TRBJ2-1; tentatively, D is TRBD2 (7 bases). V lost 4 bases and J lost 1, with 18 bases in between. CDR3 size: 17 residues. Looked up from germline, CDR1 is SGHNT and CDR2 is YYREEE (reference sequence). The CDR3 spells CASSGGATASSYNEQFF. The CDR3 DNA is TGTGCCAGCAGCGGGGGGGCGACGGCTAGTTCCTACAATGAGCAGTTCTTC.

This clone was detected a few times. The genes are TRBV5-1 and TRBJ2-3, with 10 positions matching TRBD2. The CDR3 consists of 15 residues. V dropped 3 bases and J dropped 4; count of bases not matched to a gene: 5. The V gene's germline CDR1 is SGHRS and CDR2 YFSETQ. CDR3 sequence: CASSSVAGGADTQYF. The CDR3, as DNA: TGCGCCAGCAGCTCTGTAGCGGGAGGTGCAGATACGCAGTATTTT.